The 27 T cell receptor beta chains below come from one sample, sequenced in a study of T cells after yellow fever vaccination. TCRdb redid the calling of the 5' RACE reads with MiXCR, one entry per CDR3 protein. The sample records 500,000 to 650,000 distinct CDR3 sequences, approximately 15% being singletons. This specimen consisted of PBMCs, obtained on the day of the yellow fever booster vaccination. The receptors stem from a man aged 30 to 45 who received the YFV17D yellow fever vaccine.

The table lists this clonotype with a few counts. The rearrangement links TRBV5-1 to TRBJ2-7, with 13 bases lining up with TRBD2. The CDR3 loop spans 18 amino acids. The J segment lost 0 bases and the V segment lost 0 bases, leaving 6 bases of the junction unmatched. CDR1 is SGHRS and CDR2 is YFSETQ in the germline V gene. The CDR3 DNA follows: TGCGCCAGCAGCTTGGCTTCTGGACTAGCGGGAGTCTCCTACGAGCAGTACTTC. Its translation is CASSLASGLAGVSYEQYF. Full variable domain (rest looked up from reference TRBV5-1 and TRBJ2-7): KAGVTQTPRYLIKTRGQQVTLSCSPISGHRSVSWYQQTPGQGLQFLFEYFSETQRNKGNFPGRFSGRQFSNSRSEMNVSTLELGDSALYLCASSLASGLAGVSYEQYFGPGTRLTVT.

This clonotype was detected a few times. The chain recombines TRBV6-2 or TRBV6-3 with TRBJ1-1; 9 bases map to TRBD1. The CDR3 runs to 15 residues. The V and J ends lost 4 bases and 3 bases, in that order; junction bases with no gene match: 6. Germline V gives CDR1 MNHEY, CDR2 SVGEGT. In DNA form, the CDR3 reads TGTGCCAGCAGTTCCGCCGGGACAGGGTACACTGAAGCTTTCTTT. Encoded protein: CASSSAGTGYTEAFF.

In this sample, this clonotype turned up a few times. The chain uses TRBV10-3 and TRBJ2-5; 10 nucleotides match TRBD2. Looked up from germline, CDR1 is ENHRY and CDR2 is SYGVKD. With 3 bases clipped from V and 5 bases from J, the junction kept 18 bases outside the gene matches. The CDR3 covers 19 residues. The CDR3 sequence is CAISDPGGVAGGLGETQYF. CDR3 bases: TGTGCCATCAGTGATCCCGGGGGAGTAGCGGGAGGTCTGGGGGAGACCCAGTACTTC.

This sequence joins TRBV7-2 and TRBJ1-2; TRBD1 matches 8 bases. V trimming: 1 base; J trimming: 5 bases; junction bases outside the gene matches: 6. Germline CDR1 reads SGHTA; CDR2 reads FQGNSA. This CDR3 has 15 residues. As DNA, the CDR3 is TGTGCCAGCAGCTTAGTGGTTGGGACAGGTTATGGCTACACCTTC. Translation: CASSLVVGTGYGYTF.

CDR3 amino acids: CSATSGAANTEAFF. For the CDR3, the DNA is TGCAGTGCTACCTCGGGGGCGGCGAACACTGAAGCTTTCTTT. The V call is TRBV20-1, the J call TRBJ1-1; tentatively, D is TRBD1 (6 bases). CDR3 length equals 14 residues. Germline V gives CDR1 DFQATT, CDR2 SNEGSKA (reference sequence). V dropped 4 bases and J dropped 1 base, with 13 bases sitting between them.

V is TRBV20-1 and J is TRBJ2-7; 10 nucleotides align to TRBD2. Losses at the gene ends were 1 base for V and 4 bases for J; bases not matched to a gene: 4. Germline assignment: CDR1 DFQATT and CDR2 SNEGSKA (reference sequence). The CDR3 consists of 14 residues. This chain's CDR3 is CSARVLAGAYEQYF. The DNA for the CDR3 is TGCAGTGCTAGAGTCCTAGCGGGAGCGTACGAGCAGTACTTC.

This clonotype was counted a few times. The rearrangement joins TRBV27 to TRBJ2-3; a weak D match, TRBD2 (7 bases). The ends were cut back, 6 bases at V and 5 bases at J, with 21 bases in the middle. This CDR3 comprises 16 residues. The germline gives CDR1 MNHEY, CDR2 SMNVEV (reference sequence). DNA for the CDR3: TGTGCCAGCAGCCCATGGGGGGGGCTTCCTAAAGATACGCAGTATTTT. Its protein product is CASSPWGGLPKDTQYF.

This clonotype was seen a few times. This chain links TRBV3-1 with TRBJ2-6, with TRBD1 matching 8 bases. The CDR3 runs 17 residues. Unmatched junction bases numbered 8, after V lost 4 bases and J lost 3 bases. CDR1 and CDR2 (germline): LGHDT, YNNKEL (reference sequence). The CDR3 here is CASSRTGIVGGANVLTF. The CDR3 DNA is TGTGCCAGCAGCCGGACAGGGATAGTTGGTGGGGCCAACGTCCTGACTTTC.

In its sample, this clonotype was seen a few times. The chain joins TRBV12-3 or TRBV12-4 to TRBJ2-2, with 9 bases identical to TRBD1. CDR3 length: 15 amino acids. V trimming: 6 bases; J trimming: 4 bases; junction bases outside the gene matches: 6. The CDR3 loop is CASREQGASTGELFF. CDR3 nucleotides: TGTGCCAGCAGGGAACAGGGGGCCTCCACCGGGGAGCTGTTTTTT.

This clonotype was seen a handful of times. The chain joins TRBV6-5 to TRBJ2-7; maybe TRBD1 (5 bases). The CDR3 loop spans 16 amino acids. Per germline, CDR1 MNHEY and CDR2 SVGAGI. V lost 0 bases, J lost 1 base, and 13 bases lay in between. The CDR3 region has the DNA TGTGCCAGCAGTTACTCGCCCTCAGGGTCATCCTACGAGCAGTACTTC. Translated: CASSYSPSGSSYEQYF.

This clonotype was counted a few times. The V call is TRBV27, the J call TRBJ1-6; unclear D gene. The CDR3 runs to 16 residues. Germline CDR1 is MNHEY and CDR2 is SMNVEV (reference sequence). The V and J ends lost 8 bases and 0 bases respectively, with 14 bases between them. The CDR3 DNA is TGTGCCAGCGGGCCCCGGCCTACCTCCTATAATTCACCCCTCCACTTT. Its translation is CASGPRPTSYNSPLHF.

Many counts were recorded for this clonotype. V is TRBV3-1 and J is TRBJ2-2; D is uncertain. The V gene's germline CDR1 is LGHDT and CDR2 YNNKEL (reference sequence). V gave up 1 base and J gave up 6 bases, with 6 bases separating them. The CDR3 sequence is 13 residues long. The CDR3 DNA reads TGTGCCAGCAGCCAAGTTCTCCCCGGGGAGCTGTTTTTT. This translates into CASSQVLPGELFF.

Only one count was recorded for this clonotype. The chain recombines TRBV29-1 with TRBJ1-1, with D perhaps TRBD1 (5 bases). This CDR3 spans 11 amino acids. Germline CDR1 is SQVTM and CDR2 is ANQGSEA. Deletions cut 6 bases from V and 8 bases from J, with 13 bases between. The CDR3 reads CSVHSGGEAFF. CDR3 nucleotides: TGCAGCGTCCATTCCGGGGGGGAAGCTTTCTTT. The full variable domain, its missing parts supplied by reference TRBV29-1 and TRBJ1-1, is SAVISQKPSRDICQRGTSLTIQCQVDSQVTMMFWYRQQPGQSLTLIATANQGSEATYESGFVIDKFPISRPNLTFSTLTVSNMSPEDSSIYLCSVHSGGEAFFGQGTRLTVV.

The sample holds a few counts of this clonotype. This rearrangement joins TRBV3-1 to TRBJ2-3, with D perhaps matching TRBD1 (5 bases). Per the germline V gene, CDR1 is LGHDT and CDR2 is YNNKEL (reference sequence). The length of the CDR3 is 15 residues. Deletions cut 0 bases from V and 0 bases from J, with 7 bases between. The CDR3 nucleotides read TGTGCCAGCAGCCAAGATGGGGCGAGCACAGATACGCAGTATTTT. Its translation: CASSQDGASTDTQYF.

This clonotype was detected a few times. V gene TRBV12-3 or TRBV12-4 combines with J gene TRBJ1-5; 9 nucleotides agree with TRBD1. The CDR3 totals 17 residues. V lost 3 bases, J lost 5 bases, and 11 bases stayed unmatched. This chain's CDR3 is CASSFEPGTGLDQPQHF. CDR3 sequence (DNA): TGTGCCAGCAGTTTTGAGCCCGGGACAGGGCTGGATCAGCCCCAGCATTTT.

This sequence joins TRBV18 and TRBJ2-5; 8 nucleotides match TRBD1. V lost 2 bases and J lost 7; bases outside the gene matches: 6. The germline V gene encodes CDR1 KGHSH and CDR2 LQKENI. CDR3 length equals 14 residues. The CDR3 loop is CASSPERQGRTQYF. The CDR3 DNA reads TGTGCCAGCTCACCAGAAAGACAGGGGAGGACCCAGTACTTC.

This chain connects TRBV19 to TRBJ1-5; D call uncertain. Per the germline V gene, CDR1 is LNHDA and CDR2 is SQIVND (reference sequence). V lost 5 bases and J lost 7, with 9 bases in between. The CDR3 extends over 12 amino acids. The CDR3 is CASSVSRQPQHF. CDR3 sequence (DNA): TGTGCCAGTAGTGTGTCAAGGCAGCCCCAGCATTTT. Supplemented by reference TRBV19 and TRBJ1-5, the full variable domain reads DGGITQSPKYLFRKEGQNVTLSCEQNLNHDAMYWYRQDPGQGLRLIYYSQIVNDFQKGDIAEGYSVSREKKESFPLTVTSAQKNPTAFYLCASSVSRQPQHFGDGTRLSIL.

This clonotype was picked up a small number of times. The V gene is TRBV18, the J gene TRBJ2-5, with 8 bases that match TRBD1. The CDR3 has 15 amino acids. V gave up 3 bases and J gave up 3 bases; unmatched junction bases: 6. Germline V gene sequence: CDR1 KGHSH, CDR2 LQKENI. This CDR3 is CASSPRTGLKETQYF. The CDR3 DNA reads as TGTGCCAGCTCACCCCGGACAGGGTTGAAAGAGACCCAGTACTTC.

This clonotype was counted only a few times. The rearrangement uses TRBV9 and TRBJ2-1; D gene uncertain. Germline CDR1 is SGDLS and CDR2 is YYNGEE. The CDR3 loop spans 18 amino acids. The V end lost 4 bases, the J end lost 0 bases, and 20 bases lay between the germline ends. Here the CDR3 DNA reads TGTGCCAGCAGCCCCCGACTTGCCCCCGTGGGCTCCTACAATGAGCAGTTCTTC. It translates to CASSPRLAPVGSYNEQFF.

The V and J genes are TRBV10-3 and TRBJ1-1; 7 bases map to TRBD1. From germline, CDR1 is ENHRY and CDR2 SYGVKD. The CDR3 extends over 15 amino acids. J lost 0 bases, V lost 6 bases, and 7 bases had no gene match. CDR3 nucleotides: TGTGCCATCAGCGCGACAGGGCTCATGAACACTGAAGCTTTCTTT. This sequence encodes CAISATGLMNTEAFF.

The V call is TRBV9, the J call TRBJ1-6; TRBD1 agrees at 7 bases. Germline assignment: CDR1 SGDLS and CDR2 YYNGEE. Trimming at V came to 3 bases and at J to 7 bases, leaving 4 bases not matched to a gene. There are 14 residues in the CDR3. The CDR3 reads CASSGGGQNSPLHF. CDR3 nucleotides: TGTGCCAGCAGCGGGGGGGGACAGAATTCACCCCTCCACTTT.

This clonotype was recorded many times. The chain employs TRBV10-3 and TRBJ1-5, with D maybe TRBD1 (5 bases). The CDR3 is 15 residues long. Trimming removed 2 bases from V and 3 bases from J, with 11 bases in between. Germline values: CDR1 ENHRY, CDR2 SYGVKD. The CDR3 protein is CAISEGGGHNQPQHF. Written as DNA, the CDR3 is TGTGCCATCAGTGAGGGGGGGGGTCACAATCAGCCCCAGCATTTT.

In its sample, this clonotype was seen a few times. This rearrangement joins TRBV7-6 to TRBJ2-7, with 9 bases fitting TRBD1. The CDR3 consists of 14 residues. Germline lookup yields CDR1 SGHVS and CDR2 FNYEAQ. Trimming removed 3 bases from V and 3 bases from J; junction bases left unmatched: 3. The CDR3: CASSFDRGYYEQYF. The CDR3 bases are TGTGCCAGCAGCTTCGACAGGGGGTACTACGAGCAGTACTTC. Full variable domain (rest looked up from reference TRBV7-6 and TRBJ2-7): GAGVSQSPRYKVTKRGQDVALRCDPISGHVSLYWYRQALGQGPEFLTYFNYEAQQDKSGLPNDRFSAERPEGSISTLTIQRTEQRDSAMYRCASSFDRGYYEQYFGPGTRLTVT.

There are many counts of this clonotype. V and J are TRBV18 and TRBJ2-1, with D unclear. The CDR3 spans 11 residues. Germline loops: CDR1 KGHSH, CDR2 LQKENI. Trimming removed 8 bases at V and 7 bases at J, with 9 bases between. Here the CDR3 reads CASSPRNEQFF. CDR3 DNA sequence: TGTGCCAGCAGTCCCAGGAATGAGCAGTTCTTC. Together with reference TRBV18 and TRBJ2-1, the CDR3 gives the full variable domain: NAGVMQNPRHLVRRRGQEARLRCSPMKGHSHVYWYRQLPEEGLKFMVYLQKENIIDESGMPKERFSAEFPKEGPSILRIQQVVRGDSAAYFCASSPRNEQFFGPGTRLTVL.

This clonotype was found a few times. The V call is TRBV7-3, the J call TRBJ2-1; 10 bases are a match to TRBD2. There are 15 residues in the CDR3. V lost 5 bases to trimming and J lost 4 bases; unmatched junction nucleotides: 5. Looked up from germline, CDR1 is SGHTA and CDR2 is FQGTGA. The CDR3 coding sequence is TGTGCCAGCAGCCCGACTAGCGGGTATTACAATGAGCAGTTCTTC. It codes for CASSPTSGYYNEQFF.

There are a few counts of this clonotype. The genes are TRBV5-6 and TRBJ2-7; 9 positions match TRBD1. This CDR3 comprises 15 residues. V gave up 2 bases and J gave up 1 base; unmatched junction bases: 4. Germline V gene sequence: CDR1 SGHDT, CDR2 YYEEEE. CDR3 protein: CASSFRGTGSYEQYF. The CDR3 nucleotides are TGTGCCAGCAGCTTCCGGGGGACAGGGTCCTACGAGCAGTACTTC.

This clonotype was seen more than once but under ten times. This sequence joins TRBV12-3 or TRBV12-4 and TRBJ1-1, with 7 bases aligning to TRBD1. The CDR3 extends over 15 amino acids. J gave up 1 base and V 5 bases, and 7 bases lay outside the gene matches. The CDR3 is CASSPSGTANTEAFF. The DNA for the CDR3 is TGTGCCAGCAGTCCCTCCGGGACAGCGAACACTGAAGCTTTCTTT.